Listed below are T cell receptor beta chains from one sample, sequenced in a study of OX40 agonist ivuxolimab in advanced cancers. Data came from immunoSEQ multiplex PCR; TCRdb stores just in-frame clones and leaves some out. The sample contains about 100,000 clones, less than 95% of which appear only once. The sequencing here drew on CD4+ or CD8+ T cells sorted from blood, taken in a trial of the OX40 agonist ivuxolimab. The receptors originated from an adult with an advanced solid tumor such as melanoma, head and neck, liver or kidney cancer. Each CDR3 is given with its conserved first and last residue. D genes are given only for firm matches.

v_call	d_call	cdr3_length	j_call	cdr3_aa
TRBV15	-	17	TRBJ2-7	CATSRVVSGGGSYEQYF
TRBV6-1	-	14	TRBJ1-1	CASSVDIMNTEAFF
TRBV6-1	-	14	TRBJ2-1	CASSEQLSYNEQFF
TRBV27	TRBD2	18	TRBJ2-2	CASSLYGLAGGGTGELFF
TRBV29-1	-	12	TRBJ2-5	CSALGAGETQYF
TRBV6-5	-	13	TRBJ2-4	CASISARGNIQYF
TRBV30	TRBD1	13	TRBJ2-2	CAWNPQGVGELFF
TRBV7-3	-	15	TRBJ2-7	CASSRRGFSPYEQYF
TRBV9	TRBD2	19	TRBJ2-1	CASSVARTSGSFGGDEQFF
TRBV5-1	TRBD1	14	TRBJ2-7	CASSQWDREGEQYF